This TCR beta chain was sequenced during a study of tumor-infiltrating lymphocytes in oesophageal squamous cell carcinoma. TCRdb fed the PCR reads into MiXCR, producing one record per CDR3 protein. The repertoire holds some 9,800 distinct CDR3 sequences, with 55% to 75% as singletons. Germline V gene lookup returns CDR1 MNHEY and CDR2 SVGEGT. CDR3 length: 14 residues. The germline V and J ends were trimmed by 2 bases and 3 bases, with 10 bases remaining between them. The sequenced sample was esophageal tumor tissue. The TCR sequence derives from a female donor with esophageal squamous cell carcinoma. The rearrangement uses TRBV6-2 or TRBV6-3 and TRBJ1-1; D ambiguous. The CDR3 DNA sequence: TGTGCCAGCAGTTACGGCAGCTATGACACTGAAGCTTTCTTT. Protein sequence: CASSYGSYDTEAFF.